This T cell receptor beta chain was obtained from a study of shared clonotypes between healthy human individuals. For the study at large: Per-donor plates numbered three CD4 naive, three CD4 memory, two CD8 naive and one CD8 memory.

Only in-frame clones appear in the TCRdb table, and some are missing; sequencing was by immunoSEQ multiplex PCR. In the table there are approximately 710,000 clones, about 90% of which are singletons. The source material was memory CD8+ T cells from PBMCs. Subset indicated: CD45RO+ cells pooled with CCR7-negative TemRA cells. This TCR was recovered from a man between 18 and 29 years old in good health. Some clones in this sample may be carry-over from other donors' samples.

Here the CDR3 reads CASRIYTTDRVQVEQYF. The DNA of the CDR3 is TGTGCCAGCAGAATCTACACCACTGACAGGGTACAGGTCGAGCAGTACTTC. J is TRBJ2-7 and V is TRBV28; TRBD1 matches at 7 bases. CDR1 and CDR2 (germline): MDHEN, SYDVKM. Losses at the gene ends were 6 bases for V and 6 bases for J; bases not matched to a gene: 20. The CDR3 spans 17 residues.